The 11 T cell receptor beta chains below all came from one sample that was sequenced in a study of identical twins. TCRdb passed the 5' RACE reads through MiXCR, listing each CDR3 protein once. This sample has some 460,000 distinct CDR3 sequences, with about 14% found just once. These data also formed part of another study, on yellow fever vaccine responses in identical twins.

The specimen sequenced was CD4+ T cells sorted from blood. The origin of the receptors is a young woman in good health.

CDR3 coding DNA: TGTGCCAGCAGTCCCTGGGACAACTCTGGGGCCAACGTCCTGACTTTC. It encodes CASSPWDNSGANVLTF. The V call is TRBV28, the J call TRBJ2-6; D possibly corresponds to TRBD1 (6 bases). Trimming cost V 5 bases and J 0 bases, with 11 bases left between them. CDR1 is MDHEN, CDR2 SYDVKM, per germline. There are 16 residues in the CDR3.

This clonotype was recorded a few times. The rearrangement joins TRBV20-1 to TRBJ2-3, with TRBD1 matching 8 bases. The CDR3 length is 16 residues. Trimming took 3 bases from V and 6 from J; bases not matched to a gene: 14. Looked up from germline, CDR1 is DFQATT and CDR2 is SNEGSKA (reference sequence). The DNA of the CDR3 is TGCAGTGCTAGCCCGACAGGGGCACTAGACAGTGATACGCAGTATTTT. It translates to CSASPTGALDSDTQYF.

The CDR3 loop is CASRDSGSTYEQYF. The CDR3 nucleotides are TGCGCCAGCAGGGATAGCGGGAGTACCTACGAGCAGTACTTC. V is TRBV10-2 and J is TRBJ2-7, with 9 bases lining up with TRBD2. The V and J ends lost 6 bases and 2 bases, in that order; junction bases with no gene match: 5. CDR1 and CDR2 (germline): WSHSY, SAAADI. The CDR3 spans 14 residues.

The V call is TRBV30, the J call TRBJ2-2; D gene unclear. V was cut by 2 bases and J by 7 bases, with 23 bases left in between. The V gene's germline CDR1 is GTSNPN and CDR2 SVGIG (reference sequence). This CDR3 has 17 amino acids. CDR3 DNA sequence: TGTGCCTGGAGTTCCACAACCCAATTAGACATGAGCGGGGAGCTGTTTTTT. Its protein is CAWSSTTQLDMSGELFF.

This clonotype was picked up a small number of times. V usage is TRBV20-1 and J usage is TRBJ2-7, with D tentatively TRBD1 or TRBD2 (5 bases each). Trimming cost V 4 bases and J 7 bases, with 11 bases left between them. CDR3 length: 11 amino acids. CDR1 and CDR2 (germline): DFQATT, SNEGSKA (reference sequence). The CDR3 nucleotides read TGCAGTGCTAAACCGGGGCCTGAGCAGTACTTC. Protein product: CSAKPGPEQYF.

This clonotype was seen a handful of times. The chain links TRBV11-2 to TRBJ1-5; 7 bases fit TRBD1. The CDR3 loop spans 15 amino acids. Germline values: CDR1 SGHAT, CDR2 FQNNGV. V lost 3 bases to trimming and J lost 1 base; unmatched junction nucleotides: 3. CDR3 residues: CASSFDRASNQPQHF. Written as DNA, the CDR3 is TGTGCCAGCAGCTTTGACAGGGCCAGCAATCAGCCCCAGCATTTT.

There are a few counts of this clonotype. This sequence joins TRBV18 and TRBJ1-2; D gene ambiguous. Germline V CDR1 and CDR2: KGHSH, LQKENI. Trimming removed 3 bases at V and 2 bases at J, with 10 bases between. The CDR3 runs to 14 residues. CDR3 DNA sequence: TGTGCCAGCTCACCCTTCGACAAAAACTATGGCTACACCTTC. It yields the protein CASSPFDKNYGYTF.

This clonotype has a count of ten or more. This sequence joins TRBV29-1 and TRBJ2-7; possible D gene TRBD1, 6 bases. Trimming stripped 6 bases from V and 0 bases from J, with 15 bases between. The V gene's germline CDR1 is SQVTM and CDR2 ANQGSEA. This CDR3 is 14 amino acids long. The chain's CDR3 is CSVADRGTSYEQYF. Written as DNA, the CDR3 is TGCAGCGTCGCGGACAGAGGGACCTCCTACGAGCAGTACTTC.

This clonotype was recorded a few times. This chain links TRBV28 with TRBJ2-5, with 9 bases identical to TRBD2. The J segment lost 3 bases and the V segment lost 5 bases, leaving 16 bases of the junction unmatched. Germline values: CDR1 MDHEN, CDR2 SYDVKM. CDR3 length: 18 residues. The CDR3 protein is CASSPALKTSGPKETQYF. CDR3 coding DNA: TGTGCCAGCAGTCCAGCCCTTAAAACTAGCGGGCCAAAAGAGACCCAGTACTTC.

This clonotype was counted between two and nine times. This chain connects TRBV5-1 to TRBJ2-5; TRBD2 matches 7 bases. Losses at the gene ends were 0 bases for V and 5 bases for J; bases not matched to a gene: 7. There are 15 residues in the CDR3. CDR1 and CDR2 from the germline V gene are SGHRS and YFSETQ. CDR3 protein: CASSLESGIGETQYF. Here the CDR3 DNA reads TGCGCCAGCAGCTTGGAAAGCGGGATCGGGGAGACCCAGTACTTC.

This clonotype was picked up a small number of times. The genes are TRBV3-1 and TRBJ2-7; 11 nucleotides align to TRBD2. CDR3 length: 14 residues. Germline V gene sequence: CDR1 LGHDT, CDR2 YNNKEL (reference sequence). Trimming at V came to 6 bases and at J to 6 bases, leaving 7 bases not matched to a gene. As DNA, the CDR3 is TGTGCCAGCAGACCTCTAGCGGGAGGAGGCGAGCAGTACTTC. Protein product: CASRPLAGGGEQYF.